Shown below are 22 T cell receptor beta chains from a single sample sequenced in a study of PD-L1 blockade in urothelial cancer. This sample's time point: pretreatment peripheral blood. This table comes from immunoSEQ multiplex PCR, and its TCRdb copy is limited to in-frame clones, with some not included. The table lists 30,000 to 40,000 clones, about four fifths of them singletons. The starting material was PBMCs, obtained around atezolizumab (anti-PD-L1) treatment. The receptors were sampled from a man aged 55 to 70 with urothelial cancer.

The V call is TRBV10-3, the J call TRBJ1-2; no definite D call. This CDR3 has 14 amino acids. V was cut by 0 bases and J by 3 bases, with 8 bases left in between. Germline V lookup: CDR1 ENHRY, CDR2 SYGVKD. The CDR3 DNA follows: TGTGCCATCAGTGAGTCTGGGCGTGACTATGGCTACACCTTC. Protein sequence: CAISESGRDYGYTF.

V and J are TRBV7-3 and TRBJ2-2; D remains unclear. The germline V gene encodes CDR1 SGHTA and CDR2 FQGTGA. The CDR3 is made up of 16 amino acids. V was pared by 1 base and J by 0 bases, with 9 bases between. The CDR3 here is CASSLNSRANTGELFF. The CDR3 DNA reads TGTGCCAGCAGCTTAAATTCCCGAGCGAACACCGGGGAGCTGTTTTTT.

The rearrangement uses TRBV5-1 and TRBJ2-5, with D tentatively TRBD2 (6 bases). This CDR3 has 15 residues. V was pared by 0 bases and J by 5 bases, with 14 bases between. The germline V gene encodes CDR1 SGHRS and CDR2 YFSETQ. CDR3 loop: CASSLVGDWRETQYF. The CDR3 DNA sequence: TGCGCCAGCAGCTTGGTAGGGGACTGGAGGGAGACCCAGTACTTC.

This chain links TRBV19 with TRBJ2-5; unclear D gene. From germline, CDR1 is LNHDA and CDR2 SQIVND (reference sequence). The CDR3 covers 14 residues. Trimming pared 11 bases from V and 4 bases from J, leaving 20 bases between. CDR3 loop: CASSLGRIGETQYF. CDR3 in DNA: TGTGCCTCCAGTTTGGGCCGAATAGGAGAGACCCAGTACTTC.

This clone is labeled medium-sized. The chain couples TRBV30 to TRBJ2-3, with TRBD1 identical over 9 bases. The length of the CDR3 is 14 residues. Losses at the gene ends were 4 bases for V and 1 base for J; bases not matched to a gene: 3. Germline loops: CDR1 GTSNPN, CDR2 SVGIG (reference sequence). CDR3 DNA: TGTGCCTGGAACGGGGACAGGGGCACAGATACGCAGTATTTT. Translated, it gives CAWNGDRGTDTQYF.

This chain connects TRBV11-3 to TRBJ2-2; weak D call: TRBD2 (5 bases). The length of the CDR3 is 17 residues. V shed 0 bases and J shed 4 bases, with 15 bases lying between them. Germline values: CDR1 SGHNT, CDR2 YENEEA. CDR3 protein: CASSLDSFAGGTGELFF. CDR3 nucleotides: TGTGCCAGCAGCTTAGACTCATTTGCGGGTGGCACCGGGGAGCTGTTTTTT.

The chain links TRBV9 to TRBJ1-4; 7 bases align to TRBD1. Germline V lookup: CDR1 SGDLS, CDR2 YYNGEE. This CDR3 is built from 14 residues. V shed 4 bases and J 6 bases; nucleotides not matched to a gene: 6. The DNA for the CDR3 is TGTGCCAGCAGCTCCAGACAGGGAGATGAAAAACTGTTTTTT. This sequence encodes CASSSRQGDEKLFF.

The chain links TRBV7-8 to TRBJ1-2, with D uncertain. Germline CDR1 is SGHVS and CDR2 is FQNEAQ. The CDR3 has 15 residues. With 2 bases removed from V and 4 bases from J, the gap between germline ends came to 14 bases. The CDR3 loop reads CASSLNGEGGYGYTF. The CDR3 nucleotides read TGTGCCAGCAGCTTAAACGGTGAGGGAGGCTATGGCTACACCTTC.

The table lists this clone with a few counts. This chain links TRBV6-1 with TRBJ1-3; tentatively, D is TRBD1 (5 bases). CDR1 is MNHNS and CDR2 is SASEGT in the germline V gene. V lost 10 bases and J lost 8, with 18 bases in between. The CDR3 runs 13 residues. The CDR3 region is CATCRVLGDTIYF. In DNA form, the CDR3 reads TGTGCCACATGCAGGGTACTCGGAGACACCATATATTTT.

This chain links TRBV28 with TRBJ1-2; D unresolved. The length of the CDR3 is 12 residues. V lost 6 bases and J lost 8, with 13 bases in between. Germline-derived CDR1 and CDR2 are MDHEN and SYDVKM. The CDR3 here is CASSDYKGGYTF. The CDR3 DNA reads TGTGCCAGCAGCGACTATAAAGGGGGCTACACCTTC.

The chain joins TRBV4-2 to TRBJ2-7; D gene ambiguous. The V end lost 0 bases, the J end lost 3 bases, and 12 bases lay between the germline ends. Germline CDR1 reads LGHNA; CDR2 reads YNFKEQ. This CDR3 region has 15 residues. The CDR3 spells CASSQEYYPDYEQYF. CDR3 sequence (DNA): TGTGCCAGCAGCCAAGAATACTATCCGGACTACGAGCAGTACTTC.

V usage is TRBV27 and J usage is TRBJ2-2, with unresolved D. V gave up 2 bases and J gave up 1 base, with 5 bases separating them. CDR1 is MNHEY and CDR2 is SMNVEV in the germline V gene (reference sequence). This CDR3 region has 14 residues. CDR3 coding DNA: TGTGCCAGCAGTTTAGCAGGGAACACCGGGGAGCTGTTTTTT. It encodes CASSLAGNTGELFF.

J is TRBJ1-5 and V is TRBV6-1; D uncertain. Germline assignment: CDR1 MNHNS and CDR2 SASEGT. The CDR3 runs to 12 residues. V was pared by 5 bases and J by 9 bases, with 11 bases between. This chain's CDR3 is CASSPGSPPQHF. The CDR3 DNA sequence: TGTGCCAGCAGTCCAGGTTCACCGCCCCAGCATTTT.

This chain links TRBV7-9 with TRBJ2-7, with a tentative D call TRBD2 (5 bases). The germline CDR1 and CDR2 sequences are SEHNR and FQNEAQ (reference sequence). This CDR3 contains 13 residues. V lost 4 bases, J lost 5 bases, and 12 bases lay in between. CDR3 in DNA: TGTGCCAGCAGCTCGTTAGGGAGCCACGAGCAGTACTTC. This translates into CASSSLGSHEQYF.

The chain has TRBV19 and TRBJ2-3; D is perhaps TRBD1 (5 bases). The germline CDR1 and CDR2 sequences are LNHDA and SQIVND (reference sequence). The CDR3 extends over 12 amino acids. Trimming took off 5 bases at V and 6 bases at J, with 9 bases between the two ends. The CDR3 spells CASSEPGDTQYF. The CDR3 nucleotides are TGTGCCAGTAGTGAACCAGGGGATACGCAGTATTTT.

The chain combines TRBV18 with TRBJ2-5; 8 bases line up with TRBD2. Germline CDR1 is KGHSH and CDR2 is LQKENI. This CDR3 region has 15 residues. V dropped 3 bases and J dropped 0; count of bases not matched to a gene: 3. CDR3 nucleotides: TGTGCCAGCTCACCGGTCGGGGGGGACCAAGAGACCCAGTACTTC. Translation gives CASSPVGGDQETQYF. The complete variable domain, with remaining parts taken from reference TRBV18 and TRBJ2-5, reads NAGVMQNPRHLVRRRGQEARLRCSPMKGHSHVYWYRQLPEEGLKFMVYLQKENIIDESGMPKERFSAEFPKEGPSILRIQQVVRGDSAAYFCASSPVGGDQETQYFGPGTRLLVL.

The chain employs TRBV5-6 and TRBJ1-6; D possibly corresponds to TRBD1 (5 bases). CDR1 SGHDT and CDR2 YYEEEE come from the germline V gene. The germline V and J ends were trimmed by 4 bases and 6 bases, with 17 bases remaining between them. The CDR3 is made up of 16 amino acids. The CDR3 sequence is CASSPNWQGGNSPLHF. Written as DNA, the CDR3 is TGTGCCAGCAGCCCAAACTGGCAGGGTGGTAATTCACCCCTCCACTTT. Full variable domain (missing parts from reference TRBV5-6 and TRBJ1-6): DAGVTQSPTHLIKTRGQQVTLRCSPKSGHDTVSWYQQALGQGPQFIFQYYEEEERQRGNFPDRFSGHQFPNYSSELNVNALLLGDSALYLCASSPNWQGGNSPLHFGNGTRLTVT.

The CDR3 nucleotides read TGCGCCAGCAGCCAACCACAGGTCCTGAACACTGAAGCTTTCTTT. Encoded protein: CASSQPQVLNTEAFF. The chain employs TRBV4-1 and TRBJ1-1; D perhaps matches TRBD1 (5 bases). Germline V lookup: CDR1 MGHRA, CDR2 YSYEKL. Trimming removed 2 bases at V and 0 bases at J, with 10 bases between. CDR3 length equals 15 residues.

The sample holds one count of this clone. The J gene is TRBJ1-1, the V gene TRBV19; TRBD1 matches at 10 bases. Germline lookup yields CDR1 LNHDA and CDR2 SQIVND (reference sequence). This CDR3 region has 17 residues. Unmatched junction bases numbered 14, after V lost 6 bases and J lost 4 bases. The chain's CDR3 is CASSSFPGTGAPTEAFF. For the CDR3, the DNA is TGTGCCAGTAGCTCCTTTCCCGGGACAGGGGCCCCCACTGAAGCTTTCTTT.

The chain has TRBV5-6 and TRBJ2-7, with 7 nucleotides matching TRBD1. This CDR3 comprises 15 residues. J lost 1 base, V lost 4 bases, and 8 bases had no gene match. Germline values: CDR1 SGHDT, CDR2 YYEEEE. The CDR3 DNA sequence: TGTGCCAGCAGCCCCGACAGGGATCCTTCCTACGAGCAGTACTTC. Translated: CASSPDRDPSYEQYF.

This clone was seen just once. The V call is TRBV2, the J call TRBJ2-7; weak D call: TRBD1 (7 bases). This CDR3 spans 15 amino acids. Germline V gene data show CDR1 as SNHLY and CDR2 as FYNNEI. V was clipped by 1 base and J by 3 bases, with 13 bases between them. Here the CDR3 reads CASSEGGGDSYEQYF. CDR3 bases: TGTGCCAGCAGTGAAGGAGGAGGGGACAGCTACGAGCAGTACTTC. The full variable domain, in which reference TRBV2 and TRBJ2-7 provide the parts outside the CDR3, is EPEVTQTPSHQVTQMGQEVILRCVPISNHLYFYWYRQILGQKVEFLVSFYNNEISEKSEIFDDQFSVERPDGSNFTLKIRSTKLEDSAMYFCASSEGGGDSYEQYFGPGTRLTVT.

The chain couples TRBV7-2 to TRBJ2-1; 8 bases are a match to TRBD1. Germline CDR1 and CDR2: SGHTA and FQGNSA. This CDR3 contains 15 residues. J gave up 6 bases and V 2 bases, and 6 bases lay outside the gene matches. CDR3 amino acids: CASSLQAGGGNEQFF. The CDR3 nucleotides read TGTGCCAGCAGCTTACAGGCAGGGGGCGGCAATGAGCAGTTCTTC.